The T cell receptor (beta chain) described here comes from a study of blood T cell repertoires in COVID-19. At the level of the study: The cDNA or gDNA used as material had been derived from T cells, B-cell-depleted T cells, or PBMCs.

As processed by the authors: Counts of nucleated cells, estimated from reference gene primer amplification, were obtained. Here immunoSEQ multiplex PCR was the method, and the copy in TCRdb shows in-frame clones only, minus some. V, J and clone size reflect that table, while D and trimming were determined from the DNA. The data show a few hundred thousand clones, around 81% seen once. Trimming removed 0 bases at V and 4 bases at J, with 11 bases between. The CDR3 sequence is 15 residues long. From germline, CDR1 is SGDLS and CDR2 YYNGEE. This TCR came from a man aged 25-45 years who had recovered from COVID-19. Sequenced: peripheral blood. V is TRBV9 and J is TRBJ2-1; weak D call: TRBD2 (6 bases). CDR3 DNA: TGTGCCAGCAGCGTAGGTCGGGGGTCATACAATGAGCAGTTCTTC. Translating gives CASSVGRGSYNEQFF.